The entry that follows covers one T cell receptor (beta chain) sequence. This record belongs to a study of blood T cells in healthy people across ages. The authors extracted at least 6 micrograms of total RNA per sample. With a J-beta primer mix and a sample-barcoded 5' primer, a second PCR ran about 7 to 11 cycles. Every cDNA was tagged by a template-switch adaptor with 12 random nucleotides. Via MiXCR, TCRdb re-called the 5' RACE reads, giving one row per CDR3 protein. The sample has about 640,000 distinct CDR3 sequences; 58% are singletons. This TCR was sampled from a man aged 55-75 years in good health. Sequenced input: blood.

This CDR3 reads CASSQDGSPLHF. The DNA for the CDR3 is TGCGCCAGCAGCCAAGATGGCTCACCCCTCCACTTT. The chain links TRBV4-1 to TRBJ1-6; the D is unclear. Trimming pared 0 bases from V and 10 bases from J, leaving 4 bases between. Germline values: CDR1 MGHRA, CDR2 YSYEKL. The CDR3 covers 12 residues.